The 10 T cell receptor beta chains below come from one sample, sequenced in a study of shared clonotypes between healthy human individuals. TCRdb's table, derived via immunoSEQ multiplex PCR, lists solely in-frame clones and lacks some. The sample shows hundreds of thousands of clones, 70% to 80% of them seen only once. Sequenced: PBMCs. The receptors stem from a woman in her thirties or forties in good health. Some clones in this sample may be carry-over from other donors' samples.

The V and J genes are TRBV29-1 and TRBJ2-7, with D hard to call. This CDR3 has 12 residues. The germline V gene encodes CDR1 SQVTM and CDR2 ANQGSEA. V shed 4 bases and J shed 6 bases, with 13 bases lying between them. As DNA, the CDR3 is TGCAGCGTTGGGGCGGCACTGGGCGAGCAGTACTTC. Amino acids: CSVGAALGEQYF.

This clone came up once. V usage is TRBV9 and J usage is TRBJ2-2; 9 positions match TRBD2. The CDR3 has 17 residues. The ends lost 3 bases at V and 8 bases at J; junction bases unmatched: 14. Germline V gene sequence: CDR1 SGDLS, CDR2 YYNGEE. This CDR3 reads CASSASGTSRAWGELFF. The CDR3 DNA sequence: TGTGCCAGCAGCGCGTCCGGGACTAGCCGAGCATGGGGGGAGCTGTTTTTT.

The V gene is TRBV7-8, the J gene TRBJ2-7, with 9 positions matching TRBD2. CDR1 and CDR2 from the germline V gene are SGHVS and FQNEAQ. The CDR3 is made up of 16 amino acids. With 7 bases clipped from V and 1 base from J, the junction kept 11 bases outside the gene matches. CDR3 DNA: TGTGCCAGCAACCAAGGGCGGCTAGCGGGGTCCTACGAGCAGTACTTC. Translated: CASNQGRLAGSYEQYF.

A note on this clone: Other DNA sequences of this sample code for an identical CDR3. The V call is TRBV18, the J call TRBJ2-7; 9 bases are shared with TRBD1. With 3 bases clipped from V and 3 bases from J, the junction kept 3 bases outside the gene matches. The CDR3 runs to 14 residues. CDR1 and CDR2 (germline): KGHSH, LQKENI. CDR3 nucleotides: TGTGCCAGCTCACCGGGACAGGGATACTACGAGCAGTACTTC. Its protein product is CASSPGQGYYEQYF.

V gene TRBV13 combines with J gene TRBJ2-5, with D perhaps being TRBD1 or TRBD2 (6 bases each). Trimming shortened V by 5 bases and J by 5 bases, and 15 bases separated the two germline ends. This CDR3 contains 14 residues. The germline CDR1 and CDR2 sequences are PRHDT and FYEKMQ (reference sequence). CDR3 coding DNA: TGTGCCAGCAGCCTACAGGGTGGGGGGGAGACCCAGTACTTC. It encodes CASSLQGGGETQYF.

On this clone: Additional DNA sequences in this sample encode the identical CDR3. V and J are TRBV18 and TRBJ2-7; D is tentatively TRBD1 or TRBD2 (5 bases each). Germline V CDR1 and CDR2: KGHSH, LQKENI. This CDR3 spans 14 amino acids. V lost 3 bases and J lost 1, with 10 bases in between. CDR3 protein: CASSPPGRSYEQYF. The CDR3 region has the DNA TGTGCCAGCTCACCTCCGGGACGGTCCTACGAGCAGTACTTC.

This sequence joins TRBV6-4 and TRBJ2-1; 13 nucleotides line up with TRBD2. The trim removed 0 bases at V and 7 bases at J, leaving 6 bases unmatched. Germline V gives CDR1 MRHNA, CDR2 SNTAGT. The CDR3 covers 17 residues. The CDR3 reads CASSDSGLAGLGNEQFF. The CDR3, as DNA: TGTGCCAGCAGTGACTCGGGACTAGCGGGACTGGGGAATGAGCAGTTCTTC.

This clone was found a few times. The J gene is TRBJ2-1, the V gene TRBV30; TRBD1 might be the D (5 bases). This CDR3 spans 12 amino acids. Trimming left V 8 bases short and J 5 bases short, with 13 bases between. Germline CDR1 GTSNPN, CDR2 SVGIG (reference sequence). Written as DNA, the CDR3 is TGTGCCCAGGGTAAACGTCACAATGAGCAGTTCTTC. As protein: CAQGKRHNEQFF.

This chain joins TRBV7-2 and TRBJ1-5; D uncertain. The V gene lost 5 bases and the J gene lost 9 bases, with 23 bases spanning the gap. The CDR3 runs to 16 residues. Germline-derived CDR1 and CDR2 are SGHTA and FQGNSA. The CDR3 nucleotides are TGTGCCAGCAGCCCCCGGGTACCAAGTCTAGCAGGGCCCCAGCATTTT. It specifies CASSPRVPSLAGPQHF.

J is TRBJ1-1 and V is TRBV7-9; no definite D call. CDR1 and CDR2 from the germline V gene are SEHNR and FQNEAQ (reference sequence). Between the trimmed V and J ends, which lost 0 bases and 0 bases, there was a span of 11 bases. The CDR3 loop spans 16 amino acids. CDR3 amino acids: CASSLARHLLNTEAFF. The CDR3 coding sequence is TGTGCCAGCAGCTTAGCCAGACACCTGTTGAACACTGAAGCTTTCTTT.